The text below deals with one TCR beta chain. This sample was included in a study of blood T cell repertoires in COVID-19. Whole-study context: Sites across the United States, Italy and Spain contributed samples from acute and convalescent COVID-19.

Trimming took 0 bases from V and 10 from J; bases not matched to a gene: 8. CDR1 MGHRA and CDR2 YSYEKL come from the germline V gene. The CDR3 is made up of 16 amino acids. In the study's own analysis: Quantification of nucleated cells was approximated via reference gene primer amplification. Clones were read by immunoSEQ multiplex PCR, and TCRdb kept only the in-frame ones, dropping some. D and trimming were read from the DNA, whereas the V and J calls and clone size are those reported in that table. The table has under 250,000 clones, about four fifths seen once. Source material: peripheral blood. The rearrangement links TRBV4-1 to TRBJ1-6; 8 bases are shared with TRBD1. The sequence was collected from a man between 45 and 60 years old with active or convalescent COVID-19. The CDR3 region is CASSQDGGQGPSPLHF. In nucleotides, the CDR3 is TGCGCCAGCAGCCAAGATGGAGGACAGGGACCCTCACCCCTCCACTTT.